Below, one T cell receptor beta chain is given with its context. This entry belongs to a study of glioma-infiltrating T cells after dendritic cell vaccination. About the research overall: Patients received autologous tumor lysate-pulsed dendritic cell vaccination between about 2002 and 2012.

The germline V gene has CDR1 SNHLY and CDR2 FYNNEI. This CDR3 region has 14 residues. J gave up 3 bases and V 3 bases, and 5 bases lay outside the gene matches. Input was approximately 1.8 ug genomic DNA, or all available if less. Amplification used 60 V beta primers and 13 J beta primers. Sequencing used immunoSEQ multiplex PCR; TCRdb keeps in-frame clones, though not all of them. The sample holds some 70,000 clones, 81% seen once. The sequence was obtained from a human donor with glioblastoma. Sequenced material: blood, taken before dendritic cell vaccination. V usage is TRBV2 and J usage is TRBJ2-7; 7 bases are a match to TRBD1. The CDR3 DNA reads TGTGCCAGCAGTGAGGAACGGACAGGCTACGAGCAGTACTTC. Amino acid sequence: CASSEERTGYEQYF.